This TCR beta chain was identified during a study of shared clonotypes between healthy human individuals. TCRdb's copy holds only in-frame clones and misses some; the assay was immunoSEQ multiplex PCR. The sample yields hundreds of thousands of clones, 75% to 85% seen once. The CDR3 runs to 14 residues. Trimming pared 4 bases from V and 5 bases from J, leaving 15 bases between. Germline assignment: CDR1 SGHRS and CDR2 YFSETQ. The sequenced sample was PBMCs. This TCR was sampled from a woman in her 40s in good health. Some clones in this sample may be carry-over from other donors' samples. This chain uses TRBV5-1 with TRBJ2-5, with a weak D call TRBD1 (6 bases). CDR3 sequence: CASSTDTGFETQYF. The CDR3 nucleotides read TGCGCCAGCAGCACCGACACAGGGTTTGAGACCCAGTACTTC. The full variable domain, rest sourced from reference TRBV5-1 and TRBJ2-5, is KAGVTQTPRYLIKTRGQQVTLSCSPISGHRSVSWYQQTPGQGLQFLFEYFSETQRNKGNFPGRFSGRQFSNSRSEMNVSTLELGDSALYLCASSTDTGFETQYFGPGTRLLVL.